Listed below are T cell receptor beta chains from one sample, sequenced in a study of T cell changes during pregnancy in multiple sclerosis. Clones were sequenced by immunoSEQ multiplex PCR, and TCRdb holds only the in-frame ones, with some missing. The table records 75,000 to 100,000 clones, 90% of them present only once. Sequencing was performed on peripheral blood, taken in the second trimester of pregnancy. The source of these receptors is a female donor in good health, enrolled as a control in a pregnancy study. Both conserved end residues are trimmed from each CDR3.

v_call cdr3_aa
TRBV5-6 ASSLDLGGYGYT
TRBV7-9 ASSLIASGGNQPQH
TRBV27 ASSLIPTRGRGYT
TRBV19 ASSPIAGDPTETQY
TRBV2 ASSEAKGAGQPQH
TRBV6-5 ASSRTGTEAF
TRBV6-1 ASSLQGPPNSPLH
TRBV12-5 ASGPGTGGDGYT
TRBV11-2 ASSERDRGRDGYT
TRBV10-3 AISETVNTEAF
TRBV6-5 ASNERAGLGETQY
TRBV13 ASSLVSGTGELF
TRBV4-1 ASSQFRGNEQF
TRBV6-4 ASSDPMSEQY
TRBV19 ASSLRGPQH
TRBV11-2 ASPPRAVNTGELF
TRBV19 ASSPIRTGKVNTEAF
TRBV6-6 ASSYSEYSPLH
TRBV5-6 ASSLGQGALRTEAF
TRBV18 ASSPPLADEQY
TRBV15 ATSIQGMLNTEAF
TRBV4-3 ASSQDLEQGLGTGTDTQY
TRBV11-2 ASSIRDRALETQY
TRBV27 ASSFPRLDRGERF
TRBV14 ASSQVTGNAGELF
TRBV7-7 ASSLDYEETQY
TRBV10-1 ARPDRVLFYEQF
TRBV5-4 ASRNGQSRSTDTQY
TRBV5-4 ASSSGGQTLAKNIQY
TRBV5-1 ASSRTGQSENTEAF
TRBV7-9 ASSPGTSGGTSTDTQY
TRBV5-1 ASSEIPGTSYEQY
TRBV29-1 SVSHGQAQH
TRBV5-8 ASSLRGAMYIQY
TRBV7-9 ASSLAGRAEGMNTEAF
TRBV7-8 ASSPRALGANTGELF
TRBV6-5 ASSNRDSTYNEQF
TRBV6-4 ASSEGTSGGEKLF
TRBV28 ASSLGLAGNQPQH
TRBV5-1 ASSLSAGEGYNEQF
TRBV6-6 ASSSRDWGRGTEAF
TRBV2 ASSEGGTNSNQPQH
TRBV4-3 ASSQDDRGPSPLH
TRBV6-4 ASSDSGSEDEQF
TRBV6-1 ASSARGKDTQY